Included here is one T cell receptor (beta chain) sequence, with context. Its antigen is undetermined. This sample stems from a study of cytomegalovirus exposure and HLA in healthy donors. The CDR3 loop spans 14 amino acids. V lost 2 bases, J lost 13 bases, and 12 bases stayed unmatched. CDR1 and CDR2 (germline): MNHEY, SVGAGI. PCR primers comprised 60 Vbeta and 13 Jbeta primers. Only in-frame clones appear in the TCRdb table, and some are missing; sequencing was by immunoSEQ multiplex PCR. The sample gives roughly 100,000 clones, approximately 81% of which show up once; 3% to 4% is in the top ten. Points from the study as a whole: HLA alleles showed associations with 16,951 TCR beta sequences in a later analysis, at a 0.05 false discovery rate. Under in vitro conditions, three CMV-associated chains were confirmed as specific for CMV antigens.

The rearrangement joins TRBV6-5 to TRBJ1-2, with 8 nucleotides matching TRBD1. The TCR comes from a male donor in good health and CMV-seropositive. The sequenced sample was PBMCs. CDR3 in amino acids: CASSYAGTGARSTF. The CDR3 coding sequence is TGTGCCAGCAGTTACGCCGGGACAGGCGCCCGCAGCACCTTC.